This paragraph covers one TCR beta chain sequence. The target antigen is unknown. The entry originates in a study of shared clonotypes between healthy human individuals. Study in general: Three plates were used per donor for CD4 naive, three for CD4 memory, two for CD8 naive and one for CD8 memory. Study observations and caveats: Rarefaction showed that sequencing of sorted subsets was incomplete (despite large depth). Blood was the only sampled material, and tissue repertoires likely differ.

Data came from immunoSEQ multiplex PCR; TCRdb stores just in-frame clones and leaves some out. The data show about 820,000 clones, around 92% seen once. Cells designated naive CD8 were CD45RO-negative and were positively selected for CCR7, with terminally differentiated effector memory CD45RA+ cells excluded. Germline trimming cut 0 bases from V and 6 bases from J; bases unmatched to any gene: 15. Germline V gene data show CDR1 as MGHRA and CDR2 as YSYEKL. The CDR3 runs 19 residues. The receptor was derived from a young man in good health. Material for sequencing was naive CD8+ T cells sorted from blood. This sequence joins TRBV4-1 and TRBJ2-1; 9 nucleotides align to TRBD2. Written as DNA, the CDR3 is TGCGCCAGCAGCCAAGATTTACGGCTAGCGGGGCGAGGGGGCAATGAGCAGTTCTTC. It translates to CASSQDLRLAGRGGNEQFF.